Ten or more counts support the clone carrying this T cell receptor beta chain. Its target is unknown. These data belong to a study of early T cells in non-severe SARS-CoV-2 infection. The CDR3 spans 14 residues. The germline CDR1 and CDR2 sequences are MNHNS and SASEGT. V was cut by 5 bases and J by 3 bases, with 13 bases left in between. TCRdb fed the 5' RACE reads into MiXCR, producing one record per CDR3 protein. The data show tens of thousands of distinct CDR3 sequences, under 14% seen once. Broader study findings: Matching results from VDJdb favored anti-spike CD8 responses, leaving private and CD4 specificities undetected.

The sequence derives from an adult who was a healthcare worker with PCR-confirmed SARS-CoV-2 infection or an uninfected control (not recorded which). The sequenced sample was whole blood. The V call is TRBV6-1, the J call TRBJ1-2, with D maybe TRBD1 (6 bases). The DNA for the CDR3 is TGTGCCAGCAGTCTTGACGGACAGTACTATGGCTACACCTTC. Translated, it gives CASSLDGQYYGYTF.